The 29 T cell receptor beta chains listed next were all sequenced from one sample in a study of CD8 T cells in ankylosing spondylitis. MiXCR was run by TCRdb on the 5' RACE reads, yielding one entry per CDR3 protein. The sample includes about 150,000 distinct CDR3 sequences, 30% to 40% of them seen just once. The sample comprised synovial fluid, either unsorted or a sorted T cell fraction (not recorded which). The source is a male donor with ankylosing spondylitis.

This clonotype occurred a few times. This chain links TRBV5-6 with TRBJ1-2; 8 nucleotides match TRBD1. After removal of 3 bases from V and 4 bases from J, the junction contained 8 bases not matched to a gene. This CDR3 region has 15 residues. Per the germline V gene, CDR1 is SGHDT and CDR2 is YYEEEE. CDR3 amino acids: CASSSWRQGTYGYTF. CDR3 coding DNA: TGTGCCAGCAGCTCTTGGCGACAGGGGACCTATGGCTACACCTTC.

This clonotype has just a few counts. The rearrangement uses TRBV11-2 and TRBJ2-5; no definite D call. V gave up 2 bases and J gave up 5 bases, with 15 bases separating them. The CDR3 spans 15 residues. Germline loops: CDR1 SGHAT, CDR2 FQNNGV. CDR3 nucleotide sequence: TGTGCCAGCAGCTTAAGGGCACGTCTCTCGGAGACCCAGTACTTC. Amino acids: CASSLRARLSETQYF.

This clonotype was seen a single time. This chain links TRBV20-1 with TRBJ1-1; perhaps TRBD1 as D (5 bases). V gave up 5 bases and J gave up 0 bases, with 19 bases separating them. The CDR3 totals 16 residues. Looked up from germline, CDR1 is DFQATT and CDR2 is SNEGSKA (reference sequence). CDR3 region: CSAPGMTPNMNTEAFF. The CDR3 DNA is TGCAGTGCTCCAGGGATGACACCGAACATGAACACTGAAGCTTTCTTT.

The rearrangement links TRBV12-3 or TRBV12-4 to TRBJ2-7, with D perhaps matching TRBD1 or TRBD2 (5 bases each). The length of the CDR3 is 15 residues. The V end lost 2 bases, the J end lost 0 bases, and 11 bases lay between the germline ends. The CDR3 loop is CASSLLGTSSYEQYF. The CDR3 DNA reads as TGTGCCAGCAGTTTACTGGGGACGAGCTCCTACGAGCAGTACTTC.

This clonotype was detected many times. V and J are TRBV28 and TRBJ2-2; no clear D gene. V lost 7 bases and J lost 5, with 11 bases in between. CDR3 size: 13 residues. The germline V gene encodes CDR1 MDHEN and CDR2 SYDVKM. The DNA for the CDR3 is TGTGCCAGCAAGGCGCGAATGACCGGGGAGCTGTTTTTT. Protein sequence: CASKARMTGELFF.

This clonotype was recorded many times. The chain uses TRBV6-5 and TRBJ1-2; D is ambiguous. V was shortened by 6 bases and J by 4 bases, with 9 bases between the two germline ends. CDR1 is MNHEY and CDR2 is SVGAGI in the germline V gene. This CDR3 comprises 12 residues. CDR3 bases: TGTGCCAGCAGCTCTGGTGGCTATGGCTACACCTTC. Its protein product is CASSSGGYGYTF.

V gene TRBV28 combines with J gene TRBJ2-5; 11 bases align to TRBD1. CDR1 MDHEN and CDR2 SYDVKM come from the germline V gene. The V segment lost 6 bases and the J segment 6 bases; nucleotides outside the gene matches: 9. The CDR3 runs to 15 residues. The CDR3: CASSPGTGGIQTQYF. The CDR3 region has the DNA TGTGCCAGCAGCCCAGGGACAGGGGGGATTCAGACCCAGTACTTC.

The chain combines TRBV7-8 with TRBJ2-7, with a tentative D call TRBD2 (5 bases). Trimming took 5 bases from V and 3 from J, leaving 11 bases between them. CDR1 and CDR2 from the germline V gene are SGHVS and FQNEAQ. The CDR3 length is 13 residues. CDR3 in DNA: TGTGCCAGCAGCATAAAACGGGGCTACGAGCAGTACTTC. This codes for CASSIKRGYEQYF. Using reference TRBV7-8 and TRBJ2-7 for the parts outside the CDR3, the full variable domain is GAGVSQSPRYKVAKRGQDVALRCDPISGHVSLFWYQQALGQGPEFLTYFQNEAQLDKSGLPSDRFFAERPEGSVSTLKIQRTQQEDSAVYLCASSIKRGYEQYFGPGTRLTVT.

The rearrangement joins TRBV5-1 to TRBJ2-4; 8 nucleotides match TRBD2. CDR3 length equals 15 residues. Germline lookup yields CDR1 SGHRS and CDR2 YFSETQ. With V trimmed by 4 bases and J by 5 bases, 8 bases remained unmatched. The CDR3 loop is CASSDLRGAQNIQYF. The CDR3, as DNA: TGCGCCAGCAGCGACTTGCGGGGGGCCCAAAACATTCAGTACTTC.

The rearrangement joins TRBV10-2 to TRBJ2-7, with D perhaps matching TRBD2 (5 bases). Trimming took off 3 bases at V and 7 bases at J, with 10 bases between the two ends. Germline V lookup: CDR1 WSHSY, CDR2 SAAADI. The CDR3 runs to 12 residues. The CDR3 region has the DNA TGCGCCAGCAGTGAATGGCGGAGGGAGCAGTACTTC. Translation gives CASSEWRREQYF.

The chain joins TRBV12-3 or TRBV12-4 to TRBJ2-7, with D possibly being TRBD2 (5 bases). V lost 7 bases and J lost 5, with 18 bases in between. This CDR3 comprises 14 residues. The CDR3 protein is CASTLSWPGDEQYF. The DNA of the CDR3 is TGTGCCAGCACCCTGAGCTGGCCCGGGGACGAGCAGTACTTC.

This clonotype came up many times. J is TRBJ2-5 and V is TRBV11-3, with TRBD2 matching 7 bases. The CDR3 is made up of 13 amino acids. The J segment lost 9 bases and the V segment lost 4 bases, leaving 8 bases of the junction unmatched. Germline V gives CDR1 SGHNT, CDR2 YENEEA. The CDR3 region has the DNA TGTGCCAGCAGCTCCCGTGGTAGCGGGTCCCAGTACTTC. This sequence encodes CASSSRGSGSQYF.

This clonotype was recorded many times. V gene TRBV27 combines with J gene TRBJ1-1, with D possibly TRBD1 on 5 matching bases. This CDR3 is 15 amino acids long. From germline, CDR1 is MNHEY and CDR2 SMNVEV (reference sequence). V was cut by 4 bases and J by 4 bases, with 16 bases left in between. CDR3 nucleotide sequence: TGTGCCAGCAGTTCCCTCGAGGGGCGGGGCACTGAAGCTTTCTTT. It specifies CASSSLEGRGTEAFF.

J is TRBJ2-2 and V is TRBV12-3 or TRBV12-4; tentative D call: TRBD1 (6 bases). This CDR3 is 14 amino acids long. V was clipped by 6 bases and J by 6 bases, with 14 bases between them. The CDR3 DNA reads TGTGCCAGCAGACAGGGAAGGCAGGCCGGGGAGCTGTTTTTT. Translated, it gives CASRQGRQAGELFF.

The chain is built from TRBV20-1 and TRBJ2-5, with D maybe TRBD2 (6 bases). The CDR3 has 16 residues. Germline values: CDR1 DFQATT, CDR2 SNEGSKA (reference sequence). Deletions cut 3 bases from V and 5 bases from J, with 22 bases between. The CDR3 reads CSARGTGPRGLETQYF. The CDR3 DNA reads TGCAGTGCTAGGGGGACGGGTCCCCGGGGGTTGGAGACCCAGTACTTC.

The rearrangement uses TRBV3-1 and TRBJ2-2; 9 bases fit TRBD1. The CDR3 loop spans 15 amino acids. V shed 8 bases, J shed 3 bases, and the junction held 7 bases outside the gene matches. Germline CDR1 LGHDT, CDR2 YNNKEL (reference sequence). The CDR3 region has the DNA TGTGCCAGCTGCGCCGGGACAGGGCACACCGGGGAGCTGTTTTTT. This translates into CASCAGTGHTGELFF.

This clonotype has more than one count but fewer than ten. The CDR3 region is CSASRTGTEAFF. The CDR3 DNA reads as TGCAGCGCCTCTCGGACGGGCACTGAAGCTTTCTTT. This rearrangement joins TRBV29-1 to TRBJ1-1; D gene uncertain. The V gene lost 7 bases and the J gene lost 4 bases, with 13 bases spanning the gap. The V gene's germline CDR1 is SQVTM and CDR2 ANQGSEA. This CDR3 is built from 12 residues.

In this sample, this clonotype turned up a few times. This sequence joins TRBV30 and TRBJ1-1; no clear D gene. The CDR3 totals 11 residues. Trimming stripped 0 bases from V and 3 bases from J, with 2 bases between. Germline CDR1 GTSNPN, CDR2 SVGIG (reference sequence). The CDR3 DNA reads as TGTGCCTGGAGTGTTCACACTGAAGCTTTCTTT. This codes for CAWSVHTEAFF.

This clonotype showed up many times. CDR3 in DNA: TGTGCCAGCAGCCACGGGACGGAGTATGGCTACACCTTC. It encodes CASSHGTEYGYTF. V is TRBV7-8 and J is TRBJ1-2; maybe TRBD1 (5 bases). This CDR3 region has 13 residues. The ends were cut back, 5 bases at V and 5 bases at J, with 12 bases in the middle. In germline, CDR1 is SGHVS, CDR2 FQNEAQ.

The gene calls are TRBV20-1 and TRBJ2-7; 9 positions match TRBD2. The CDR3 runs 16 residues. With 0 bases clipped from V and 3 bases from J, the junction kept 9 bases outside the gene matches. Looked up from germline, CDR1 is DFQATT and CDR2 is SNEGSKA (reference sequence). The CDR3 DNA sequence: TGCAGTGCTAGAGATGTGGCTAGCGGGGTTTTCTACGAGCAGTACTTC. Its protein is CSARDVASGVFYEQYF.

The gene calls are TRBV7-2 and TRBJ1-4, with D perhaps TRBD1 (5 bases). CDR1 and CDR2 (germline): SGHTA, FQGNSA. Deletions cut 1 base from V and 9 bases from J, with 18 bases between. The CDR3 sequence is 16 residues long. The DNA for the CDR3 is TGTGCCAGCAGCTTAGGGAGGACAAGAGGAGCACAAAAACTGTTTTTT. It codes for CASSLGRTRGAQKLFF.

J is TRBJ2-5 and V is TRBV6-5; TRBD2 agrees at 10 bases. Trimming removed 4 bases from V and 1 base from J; junction bases left unmatched: 6. The CDR3 covers 16 residues. Germline lookup yields CDR1 MNHEY and CDR2 SVGAGI. The CDR3 is CASSFRSSGSQETQYF. For the CDR3, the DNA is TGTGCCAGCAGTTTCCGGTCTAGCGGGAGCCAAGAGACCCAGTACTTC.

The J gene is TRBJ2-3, the V gene TRBV6-6, with D perhaps TRBD2 (5 bases). Germline CDR1 MNHNY, CDR2 SVGAGI (reference sequence). The CDR3 runs 12 residues. V was trimmed by 0 bases and J by 9 bases, leaving 7 bases between them. CDR3 sequence: CASSYSAETQYF. CDR3 nucleotide sequence: TGTGCCAGCAGTTACTCAGCGGAGACGCAGTATTTT.

The genes are TRBV29-1 and TRBJ2-5, with 8 bases identical to TRBD1. The CDR3 is 12 residues long. J lost 3 bases, V lost 5 bases, and 2 bases had no gene match. The germline CDR1 and CDR2 sequences are SQVTM and ANQGSEA. The CDR3, as DNA: TGCAGCGTTATACAGGGGGAAGAGACCCAGTACTTC. It specifies CSVIQGEETQYF.

This clonotype showed up just a few times. The rearrangement links TRBV20-1 to TRBJ2-1, with 7 bases lining up with TRBD2. Germline trimming cut 6 bases from V and 0 bases from J; bases unmatched to any gene: 8. The germline CDR1 and CDR2 sequences are DFQATT and SNEGSKA (reference sequence). The CDR3 has 15 residues. The CDR3: CSALEAGRSYNEQFF. The CDR3 DNA sequence: TGCAGTGCCCTTGAAGCGGGACGCTCCTACAATGAGCAGTTCTTC.

This clonotype showed up many times. The rearrangement uses TRBV24-1 and TRBJ2-3, with D tentatively TRBD2 (5 bases). Trimming removed 4 bases from V and 6 bases from J, with 13 bases in between. Germline-derived CDR1 and CDR2 are KGHDR and SFDVKD. The CDR3 runs to 14 residues. CDR3 in amino acids: CATSDRRYQDTQYF. The CDR3 bases are TGTGCCACCAGTGACCGGAGGTACCAGGATACGCAGTATTTT.

The rearrangement joins TRBV7-9 to TRBJ1-4; the D gene is possibly TRBD1 (5 bases). Trimming left V 7 bases short and J 8 bases short, with 20 bases between. The CDR3 extends over 15 amino acids. The V gene's germline CDR1 is SEHNR and CDR2 FQNEAQ (reference sequence). The CDR3 region has the DNA TGTGCCAGCACCATTGCGGCAGGGAGTGGCGAAAAACTGTTTTTT. This encodes CASTIAAGSGEKLFF.

This clonotype was detected only a few times. The chain links TRBV6-5 to TRBJ2-7, with a possible D match to TRBD1 (6 bases). The CDR3 totals 14 residues. Looked up from germline, CDR1 is MNHEY and CDR2 is SVGAGI. The ends were cut back, 5 bases at V and 3 bases at J, with 14 bases in the middle. The CDR3: CASSNQGPFYEQYF. CDR3 nucleotide sequence: TGTGCCAGCAGTAACCAGGGGCCTTTCTACGAGCAGTACTTC.

This rearrangement joins TRBV20-1 to TRBJ1-5, with D possibly being TRBD1 (5 bases). V was trimmed by 5 bases and J by 6 bases, leaving 17 bases between them. Germline V lookup: CDR1 DFQATT, CDR2 SNEGSKA (reference sequence). The CDR3 extends over 14 amino acids. The CDR3 coding sequence is TGCAGTGCTCGAACCGGGACCCCATTTCAGCCCCAGCATTTT. This encodes CSARTGTPFQPQHF.